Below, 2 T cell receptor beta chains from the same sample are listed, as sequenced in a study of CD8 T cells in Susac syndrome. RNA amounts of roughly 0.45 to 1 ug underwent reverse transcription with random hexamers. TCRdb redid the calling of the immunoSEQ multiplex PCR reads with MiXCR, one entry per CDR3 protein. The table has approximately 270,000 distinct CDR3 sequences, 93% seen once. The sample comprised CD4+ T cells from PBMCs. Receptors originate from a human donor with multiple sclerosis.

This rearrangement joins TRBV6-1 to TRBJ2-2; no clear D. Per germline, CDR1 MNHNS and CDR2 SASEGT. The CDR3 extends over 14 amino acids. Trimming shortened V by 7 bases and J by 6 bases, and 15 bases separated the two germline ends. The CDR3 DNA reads TGTGCCAGCATACCCAGCCCTGTTTCCGGGGAGCTGTTTTTT. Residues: CASIPSPVSGELFF.

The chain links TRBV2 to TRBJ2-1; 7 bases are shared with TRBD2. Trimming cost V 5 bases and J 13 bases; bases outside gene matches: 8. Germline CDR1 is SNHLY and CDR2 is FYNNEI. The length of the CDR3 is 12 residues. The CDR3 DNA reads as TGTGCCAGCAGTCCTTGGCGGGAGCTCCAGTTCTTC. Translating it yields CASSPWRELQFF.